This T cell receptor beta chain was observed in a study of control samples from healthy donors and cancer patients (dated by TCRdb to about 2020). Trimming takes 4 bases from V and 2 bases from J, and the germline ends sit 7 bases apart. Including cysteine and phenylalanine, the CDR3 has 13 amino acids. The retained sequence is limited to the CDR3, 39 bases, with the frame set at the first base. Sequences MRHNA (CDR1) and SNTAGT (CDR2) are obtained from the germline V gene. Library generation was performed with the immunoSEQ multiplex PCR assay. TCRdb obtained this table from immuneACCESS and retained in-frame rearrangements with V and J assigned. These tables miss some clones; where compared with another copy, unresolved V genes account for less than half of the shortfall, and the remainder is unexplained. The sample table records about 130,000 clones; roughly 92% of these occur just once. The ten largest clones capture 4.5% to 7% of the sample.

This clone was detected ten times or more. Its target antigen remains unknown. No base quality values were provided; no much bigger clone lies one nucleotide off. The sample consisted of blood. The rearranged chain carries TRBV6-4 and TRBJ2-3, with TRBD1 as a weak D call on 6 bases. The clonotype was recovered from a young man in good health. The DNA sequence is given as TGTGCCAGCAGTGTGGGGGCCACAGATACGCAGTATTTT. Its protein product is CASSVGATDTQYF.